This T cell receptor (beta chain) was sequenced for a study of T cells in Graves' hyperthyroidism and ophthalmopathy. General observations from the study: Blood also showed most of the thyroid clonotypes that were expanded above 0.001.

Exclusions: uncontrolled infection, other autoimmune disease, pregnancy, lactation. PBMCs were collected from a roughly 10 ml volume of fresh peripheral blood. The CDR3 is made up of 15 amino acids. V shed 4 bases, J shed 8 bases, and the junction held 11 bases outside the gene matches. CDR1 is SGHRS and CDR2 is YFSETQ in the germline V gene. The sample holds one count of this clonotype. The antigen remains undetermined. TCR beta CDR3 region amplification was performed from RNA transcripts. In the first-round RT-PCR of the TCR CDR3, the HTBI primer set was used. TCRdb called the multiplex PCR reads again in MiXCR, with one record for every CDR3 protein. The repertoire consists of hundreds of thousands of distinct CDR3 sequences, with more than 15% occurring once and the leading ten covering less than 15%.

The sample taken for sequencing was blood. The source is a woman aged 18 to 35 with Graves' hyperthyroidism. V is TRBV5-1 and J is TRBJ1-4; 7 nucleotides align to TRBD1. The CDR3 coding sequence is TGCGCCAGCAGCCGTACAGGGGCTGTCGAGGAAAAACTGTTTTTT. Translated, it gives CASSRTGAVEEKLFF.